These T cell receptor beta chains were read from a single sample in a study of blood T cell repertoires in COVID-19. Assay: immunoSEQ multiplex PCR; the TCRdb copy retains only in-frame clones and omits some. The data show over 100,000 clones, around 90% seen once. The specimen sequenced was peripheral blood. Source of these receptors: a human donor in a cohort sampled during active COVID-19. CDR3s leave out the opening cysteine and the closing phenylalanine or tryptophan. Fields, in order: V gene, J gene, CDR3 protein.

V gene: TRBV4-3
J gene: TRBJ2-3
CDR3 protein: ASSQEPVTDTQY

V gene: TRBV19
J gene: TRBJ2-6
CDR3 protein: ASSTQGTGANVLT

V gene: TRBV5-1
J gene: TRBJ2-1
CDR3 protein: ASSESGRHNEQF

V gene: TRBV11-3
J gene: TRBJ2-3
CDR3 protein: ASSLAGLLRDTQY

V gene: TRBV6-5
J gene: TRBJ1-2
CDR3 protein: ASRQGIDYGYT

V gene: TRBV6-6
J gene: TRBJ2-3
CDR3 protein: ASSYSAGLFDTQY

V gene: TRBV24-1
J gene: TRBJ2-5
CDR3 protein: ATSDPTGVETQY

V gene: TRBV27
J gene: TRBJ2-1
CDR3 protein: ASSSPGYNEQF

V gene: TRBV5-1
J gene: TRBJ1-4
CDR3 protein: ASSSGEGFNEKLF

V gene: TRBV2
J gene: TRBJ2-4
CDR3 protein: ASSGDGRDGAKNIQY